The subject of this entry is one TCR beta chain. Its antigen is unknown. This specimen belongs to a study of cytotoxic CD8 clonotypes in ibrutinib-treated CLL. Study overall: Overall, about 25 responses were partial and 2 complete; following median 68 months, around 15 patients stayed remitted and approximately 12 progressed. Collecting the response samples happened after a median 12 months of treatment, with a range of 6 to 36. The samples contained 250,000 to 300,000 productive templates on average. They also contained an average of roughly 90,000 productive rearrangements. Notes on the study in general: Among the clonotypes, public ones were uncommon and contracted or held stable on treatment.

Sequenced by immunoSEQ multiplex PCR; TCRdb stores in-frame clones only, minus some. Here the sample spans around 77,000 clones, 65% to 85% being singletons. The TCR sequence derives from a human donor with chronic lymphocytic leukemia. The sample consisted of PBMCs, taken at disease progression, from a patient treated with ibrutinib.

CDR3 sequence (DNA): TGTGCCAGCAGCTTGGAGGTTTGGGCAGGCGGCAATGAAGCTTTCTTT. This sequence encodes CASSLEVWAGGNEAFF. The V call is TRBV5-8, the J call TRBJ1-1; D is uncertain. The CDR3 is 16 amino acids. V lost 0 bases and J 7 bases, leaving 19 bases between the germline ends. Germline CDR1 is SGHTS and CDR2 is YDEGEE. Variable domain in full (rest from reference TRBV5-8 and TRBJ1-1): EAGVTQSPTHLIKTRGQQATLRCSPISGHTSVYWYQQALGLGLQFLLWYDEGEERNRGNFPPRFSGRQFPNYSSELNVNALELEDSALYLCASSLEVWAGGNEAFFGQGTRLTVV.